One sample yielded the 19 T cell receptor beta chains listed below, sequenced in a study of post-analysis software for immune sequencing data. Study-level findings and limits: In patients, five or six TRBV segments were more frequent than in controls, with TRBV5-6, TRBV5-1 and TRBV20-1 among them.

Unique molecular identifiers featured in each of the TCR beta cDNA libraries. TCRdb re-analysed the PCR reads in MiXCR, keeping a single row per CDR3 protein. The table shows fewer than 850,000 distinct CDR3 sequences, with roughly 30% occurring only once. No antigen has been assigned to these receptors. Sequencing used blood. These receptors originate from a girl aged 10 to 17 with multiple sclerosis.

The chain carries TRBV2 and TRBJ2-7; no reliable D call. V was clipped by 1 base and J by 3 bases, with 19 bases between them. The CDR3 has 17 residues. CDR1 and CDR2 (germline): SNHLY, FYNNEI. The CDR3 DNA is TGTGCCAGCAGTGAAGAACGGCTCCACCCTATGAACTACGAGCAGTACTTC. This encodes CASSEERLHPMNYEQYF.

The chain employs TRBV6-5 and TRBJ1-2; the D gene is possibly TRBD1 (5 bases). This CDR3 has 14 residues. The V gene's germline CDR1 is MNHEY and CDR2 SVGAGI. The V and J ends lost 6 bases and 4 bases respectively, with 15 bases between them. The CDR3 here is CASSYGAGFYGYTF. CDR3 bases: TGTGCCAGCAGCTACGGGGCGGGGTTCTATGGCTACACCTTC.

This clonotype was detected a few times. This rearrangement joins TRBV28 to TRBJ2-7, with 7 bases fitting TRBD2. The junction had 11 bases not matched to a gene; V was cut back by 5 bases and J by 7 bases. The CDR3 consists of 14 residues. Germline CDR1 is MDHEN and CDR2 is SYDVKM. The CDR3 protein is CASSPSGESKEQYF. CDR3 bases: TGTGCCAGCAGTCCCAGCGGGGAATCGAAGGAGCAGTACTTC.

The sample holds a few counts of this clonotype. V is TRBV27 and J is TRBJ1-1, with D perhaps matching TRBD1 (6 bases). The length of the CDR3 is 15 residues. V was clipped by 6 bases and J by 0 bases, with 14 bases between them. From germline, CDR1 is MNHEY and CDR2 SMNVEV (reference sequence). This chain's CDR3 is CASRTGQALNTEAFF. The CDR3 DNA reads TGTGCCAGCAGAACAGGGCAGGCCTTGAACACTGAAGCTTTCTTT.

The rearrangement links TRBV24-1 to TRBJ2-7, with TRBD2 as a possible D gene (6 bases). Germline-derived CDR1 and CDR2 are KGHDR and SFDVKD. V lost 4 bases to trimming and J lost 0 bases, with 9 bases between them. The CDR3 spans 14 residues. CDR3: CATSEAGSSYEQYF. The CDR3 DNA reads as TGTGCCACCAGTGAAGCCGGGAGCTCCTACGAGCAGTACTTC.

The chain carries TRBV27 and TRBJ2-3; no definite D call. This CDR3 region has 16 residues. V gave up 4 bases and J gave up 2 bases, with 16 bases separating them. Germline V gene data show CDR1 as MNHEY and CDR2 as SMNVEV (reference sequence). DNA for the CDR3: TGTGCCAGCAGTTCCGCTGGCGTCGACACCACAGATACGCAGTATTTT. Amino acid sequence: CASSSAGVDTTDTQYF.

This clonotype was seen a handful of times. The chain uses TRBV20-1 and TRBJ1-2; D may be TRBD1 (6 bases). CDR1 and CDR2 (germline): DFQATT, SNEGSKA (reference sequence). The V end was cut by 2 bases, the J end by 8 bases, with 9 bases between. This CDR3 has 11 amino acids. CDR3 coding DNA: TGCAGTGCTAGATCGGGGGCCGGCTACACCTTC. Translation gives CSARSGAGYTF.

The J gene is TRBJ1-4, the V gene TRBV3-1; maybe TRBD1 (6 bases). Germline lookup yields CDR1 LGHDT and CDR2 YNNKEL (reference sequence). V was trimmed by 4 bases and J by 10 bases, leaving 10 bases between them. The CDR3 covers 12 residues. The CDR3 DNA reads TGTGCCAGCAGCCTCCTGACAGGAAAACTGTTTTTT. Its translation: CASSLLTGKLFF.

This clonotype was counted between two and nine times. The chain couples TRBV28 to TRBJ2-7, with D possibly TRBD1 on 6 matching bases. Germline V gene sequence: CDR1 MDHEN, CDR2 SYDVKM. The CDR3 extends over 14 amino acids. The ends were cut back, 2 bases at V and 6 bases at J, with 14 bases in the middle. The CDR3 region is CASSLPTGRIEQYF. In DNA form, the CDR3 reads TGTGCCAGCAGTTTACCCACAGGGCGTATCGAGCAGTACTTC.

This chain uses TRBV7-2 with TRBJ2-7; a possible D gene is TRBD2 (6 bases). Deletions cut 4 bases from V and 4 bases from J, with 14 bases between. The CDR3 consists of 14 residues. The germline gives CDR1 SGHTA, CDR2 FQGNSA. The CDR3 loop reads CASSSPGVVYEQYF. The DNA of the CDR3 is TGTGCCAGCAGCTCCCCGGGGGTGGTATACGAGCAGTACTTC.

This rearrangement joins TRBV6-5 to TRBJ2-1, with TRBD1 matching over 8 bases. The V gene end was trimmed by 6 bases and the J gene end by 0 bases; junction bases not matched to a gene: 4. Germline-derived CDR1 and CDR2 are MNHEY and SVGAGI. CDR3 length equals 15 residues. This CDR3 reads CASRGDRGSYNEQFF. As DNA, the CDR3 is TGTGCCAGCAGGGGAGACAGGGGCTCCTACAATGAGCAGTTCTTC.

Here the CDR3 DNA reads TGCAGTGCTAGAGTCGCGGGAGGCGAGACCCAGTACTTC. Protein sequence: CSARVAGGETQYF. The rearrangement uses TRBV20-1 and TRBJ2-5; 8 bases are a match to TRBD2. This CDR3 is built from 13 residues. Losses at the gene ends were 1 base for V and 5 bases for J; bases not matched to a gene: 3. Germline V gene data show CDR1 as DFQATT and CDR2 as SNEGSKA (reference sequence).

This clonotype was seen a handful of times. The rearrangement joins TRBV11-3 to TRBJ2-1; 7 nucleotides align to TRBD1. Germline CDR1 SGHNT, CDR2 YENEEA. This CDR3 comprises 15 residues. After removal of 5 bases from V and 2 bases from J, the junction contained 6 bases not matched to a gene. The DNA of the CDR3 is TGTGCCAGCAGCCCGACAGGGATAGCCTACAATGAGCAGTTCTTC. Protein sequence: CASSPTGIAYNEQFF.

The chain couples TRBV10-2 to TRBJ2-5; D may be TRBD1 or TRBD2 (5 bases each). V dropped 10 bases and J dropped 5 bases, with 14 bases sitting between them. The CDR3 runs 12 residues. Looked up from germline, CDR1 is WSHSY and CDR2 is SAAADI. In nucleotides, the CDR3 is TGCGCCACGCAACCGGGGCGTGAGACCCAGTACTTC. Residues: CATQPGRETQYF.

The rearrangement uses TRBV24-1 and TRBJ2-5, with TRBD2 matching over 7 bases. CDR3 length: 16 amino acids. Germline values: CDR1 KGHDR, CDR2 SFDVKD. The J segment lost 11 bases and the V segment lost 4 bases, leaving 18 bases of the junction unmatched. Here the CDR3 DNA reads TGTGCCACCAGTGACCCCGGGACTACTCCCTACAATGAGCAGTACTTC. Protein sequence: CATSDPGTTPYNEQYF.

This clonotype appeared a few times. The rearrangement uses TRBV12-3 or TRBV12-4 and TRBJ2-7, with D perhaps matching TRBD1 (5 bases). The length of the CDR3 is 12 residues. V lost 7 bases and J 3 bases, leaving 10 bases between the germline ends. The CDR3 DNA is TGTGCCAGCAAGGCTCAGGGCTACGAGCAGTACTTC. Translating it yields CASKAQGYEQYF.

The V call is TRBV7-9, the J call TRBJ2-3, with a tentative D call TRBD2 (6 bases). The CDR3 runs to 15 residues. The germline gives CDR1 SEHNR, CDR2 FQNEAQ (reference sequence). Trimming removed 6 bases at V and 2 bases at J, with 15 bases between. This CDR3 reads CASSPPTRATDTQYF. The CDR3 DNA reads TGTGCCAGCAGTCCCCCGACTAGGGCCACAGATACGCAGTATTTT.

This clonotype occurred a few times. As DNA, the CDR3 is TGTGCCAGCAGTAAGGACAGGGCACGGTATGGCTACACCTTC. Protein product: CASSKDRARYGYTF. The chain is built from TRBV6-5 and TRBJ1-2, with 8 bases identical to TRBD1. From germline, CDR1 is MNHEY and CDR2 SVGAGI. V shed 5 bases, J shed 5 bases, and the junction held 7 bases outside the gene matches. This CDR3 contains 14 residues.

V is TRBV4-3 and J is TRBJ2-5; the match to TRBD1 covers 7 bases. Germline V gives CDR1 LGHNA, CDR2 YSLEER. J gave up 1 base and V 0 bases, and 2 bases lay outside the gene matches. CDR3 length equals 15 residues. The CDR3 bases are TGCGCCAGCAGCCAAGACTACAGGGGCCAAGAGACCCAGTACTTC. It encodes CASSQDYRGQETQYF.